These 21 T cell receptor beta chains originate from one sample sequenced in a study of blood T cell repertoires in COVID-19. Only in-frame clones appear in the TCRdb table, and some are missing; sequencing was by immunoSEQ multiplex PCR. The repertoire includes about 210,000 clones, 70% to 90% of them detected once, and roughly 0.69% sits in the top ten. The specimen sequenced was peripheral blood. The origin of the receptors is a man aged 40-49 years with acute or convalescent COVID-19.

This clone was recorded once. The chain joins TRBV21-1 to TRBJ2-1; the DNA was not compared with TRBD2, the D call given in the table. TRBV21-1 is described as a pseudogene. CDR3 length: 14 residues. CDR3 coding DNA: TGTGCCAGCAGCAAGCTAGATAGAGGCAATGAGCAGTTCTTC. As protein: CASSKLDRGNEQFF.

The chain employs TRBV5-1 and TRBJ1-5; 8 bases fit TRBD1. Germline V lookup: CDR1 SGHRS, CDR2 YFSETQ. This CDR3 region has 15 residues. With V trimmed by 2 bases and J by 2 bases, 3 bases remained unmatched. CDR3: CASSLQGEGNQPQHF. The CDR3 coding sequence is TGCGCCAGCAGCTTACAGGGGGAGGGCAATCAGCCCCAGCATTTT.

CDR3 DNA sequence: TGTGCCAGCAGGTCTGAGAGCTCTGGGGCCAACGTCCTGACTTTC. This gives the protein CASRSESSGANVLTF. J is TRBJ2-6 and V is TRBV6-5; D not certain. Germline loops: CDR1 MNHEY, CDR2 SVGAGI. The CDR3 has 15 amino acids. Trimming stripped 6 bases from V and 0 bases from J, with 9 bases between.

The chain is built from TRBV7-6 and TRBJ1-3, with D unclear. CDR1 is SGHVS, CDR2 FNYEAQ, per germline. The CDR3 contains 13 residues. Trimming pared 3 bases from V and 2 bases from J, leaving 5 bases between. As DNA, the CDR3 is TGTGCCAGCAGCTTTAACACTGGAAACACCATATATTTT. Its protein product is CASSFNTGNTIYF. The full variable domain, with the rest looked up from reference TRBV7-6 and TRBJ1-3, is GAGVSQSPRYKVTKRGQDVALRCDPISGHVSLYWYRQALGQGPEFLTYFNYEAQQDKSGLPNDRFSAERPEGSISTLTIQRTEQRDSAMYRCASSFNTGNTIYFGEGSWLTVV.

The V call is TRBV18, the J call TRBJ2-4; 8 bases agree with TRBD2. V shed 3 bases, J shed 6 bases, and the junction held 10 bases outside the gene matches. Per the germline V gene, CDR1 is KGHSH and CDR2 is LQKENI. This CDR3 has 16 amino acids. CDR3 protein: CASSPLTRGGGNIQYF. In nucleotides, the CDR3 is TGTGCCAGCTCACCTCTGACTCGGGGGGGCGGAAACATTCAGTACTTC.

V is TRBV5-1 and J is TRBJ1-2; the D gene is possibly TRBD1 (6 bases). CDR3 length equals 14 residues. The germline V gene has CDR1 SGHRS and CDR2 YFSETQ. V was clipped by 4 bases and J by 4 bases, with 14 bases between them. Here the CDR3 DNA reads TGCGCCAGCAGCCCGACAGGTATTACCTATGGCTACACCTTC. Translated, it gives CASSPTGITYGYTF.

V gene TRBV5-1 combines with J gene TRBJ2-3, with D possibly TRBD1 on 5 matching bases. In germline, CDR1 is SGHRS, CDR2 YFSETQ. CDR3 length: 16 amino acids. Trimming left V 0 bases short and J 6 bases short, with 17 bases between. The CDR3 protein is CASSLEPTQGLDTQYF. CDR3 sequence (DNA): TGCGCCAGCAGCTTGGAACCAACGCAGGGTCTGGATACGCAGTATTTT.

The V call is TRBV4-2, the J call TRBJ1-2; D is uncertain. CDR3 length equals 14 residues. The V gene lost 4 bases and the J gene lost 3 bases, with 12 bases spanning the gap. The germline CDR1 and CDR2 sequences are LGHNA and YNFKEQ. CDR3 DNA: TGTGCCAGCAGCCTGAGGGAAAGTGACTATGGCTACACCTTC. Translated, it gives CASSLRESDYGYTF.

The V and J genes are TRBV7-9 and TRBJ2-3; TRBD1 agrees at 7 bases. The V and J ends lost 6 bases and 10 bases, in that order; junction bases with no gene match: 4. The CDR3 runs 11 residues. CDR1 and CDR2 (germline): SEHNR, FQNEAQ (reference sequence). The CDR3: CASRTTGAQYF. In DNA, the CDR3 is TGTGCCAGCAGGACTACAGGGGCGCAGTATTTT.

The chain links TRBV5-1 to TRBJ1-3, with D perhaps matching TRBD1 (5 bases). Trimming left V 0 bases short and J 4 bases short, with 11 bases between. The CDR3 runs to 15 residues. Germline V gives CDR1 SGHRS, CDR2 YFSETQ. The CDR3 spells CASSLAAGGGNTIYF. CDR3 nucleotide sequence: TGCGCCAGCAGCTTGGCCGCGGGGGGAGGAAACACCATATATTTT.

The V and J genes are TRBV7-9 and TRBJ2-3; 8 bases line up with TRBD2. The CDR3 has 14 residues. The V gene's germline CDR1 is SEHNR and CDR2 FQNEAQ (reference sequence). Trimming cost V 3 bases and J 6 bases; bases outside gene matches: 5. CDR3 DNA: TGTGCCAGCAGCTTTAGCGGGAACCGTGATACGCAGTATTTT. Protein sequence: CASSFSGNRDTQYF.

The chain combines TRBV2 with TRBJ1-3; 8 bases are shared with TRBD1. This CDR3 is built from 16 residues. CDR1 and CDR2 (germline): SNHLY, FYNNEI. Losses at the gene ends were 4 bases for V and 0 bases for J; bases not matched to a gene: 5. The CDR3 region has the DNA TGTGCCAGCAGTGGAGGACAGGGAGGCTCTGGAAACACCATATATTTT. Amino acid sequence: CASSGGQGGSGNTIYF.

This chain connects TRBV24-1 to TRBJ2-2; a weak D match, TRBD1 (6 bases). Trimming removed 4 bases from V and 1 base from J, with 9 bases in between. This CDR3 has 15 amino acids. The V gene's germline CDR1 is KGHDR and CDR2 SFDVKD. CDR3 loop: CATSDAGENTGELFF. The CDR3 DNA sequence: TGTGCCACCAGTGACGCAGGGGAGAACACCGGGGAGCTGTTTTTT.

The CDR3 region is CASTRTGGSYYGYTF. DNA of the CDR3: TGTGCCAGCACCCGGACAGGGGGCTCTTACTATGGCTACACCTTC. J is TRBJ1-2 and V is TRBV28; 11 bases match TRBD1. J was trimmed by 3 bases and V by 7 bases; bases with no gene match: 7. CDR3 length: 15 amino acids. CDR1 and CDR2 from the germline V gene are MDHEN and SYDVKM.

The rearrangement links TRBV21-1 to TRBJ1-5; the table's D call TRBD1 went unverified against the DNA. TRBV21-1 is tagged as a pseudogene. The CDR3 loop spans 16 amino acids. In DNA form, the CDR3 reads TGTGCCAGCAGCTTAACCGGGACAGATAGCAATCAGCCCCAGCATTTT. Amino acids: CASSLTGTDSNQPQHF.

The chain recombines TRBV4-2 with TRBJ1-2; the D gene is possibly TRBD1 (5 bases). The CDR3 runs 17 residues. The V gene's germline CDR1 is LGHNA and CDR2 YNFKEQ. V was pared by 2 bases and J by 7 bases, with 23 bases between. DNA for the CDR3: TGTGCCAGCAGCCAACCCGGTGGCGGACAAGGGGTTTTTGGCTACACCTTC. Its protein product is CASSQPGGGQGVFGYTF.

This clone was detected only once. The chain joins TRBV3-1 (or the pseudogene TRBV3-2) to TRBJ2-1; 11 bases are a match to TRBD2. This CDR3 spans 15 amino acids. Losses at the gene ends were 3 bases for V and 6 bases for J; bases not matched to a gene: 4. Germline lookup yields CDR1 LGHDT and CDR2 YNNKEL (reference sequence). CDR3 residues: CASSHVAGGFNEQFF. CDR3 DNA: TGTGCCAGCAGCCACGTAGCGGGGGGGTTCAATGAGCAGTTCTTC.

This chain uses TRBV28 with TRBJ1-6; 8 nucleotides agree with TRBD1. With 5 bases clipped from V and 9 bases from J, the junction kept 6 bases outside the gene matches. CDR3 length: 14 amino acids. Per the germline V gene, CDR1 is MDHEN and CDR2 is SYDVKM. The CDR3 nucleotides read TGTGCCAGCAGTCACGCAGGGGGCGGTTCACCCCTCCACTTT. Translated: CASSHAGGGSPLHF.

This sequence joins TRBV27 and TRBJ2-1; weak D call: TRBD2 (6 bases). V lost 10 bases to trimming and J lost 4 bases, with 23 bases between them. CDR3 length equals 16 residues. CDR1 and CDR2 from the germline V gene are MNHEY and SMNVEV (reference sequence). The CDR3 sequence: CAIAAGTLFGYNEQFF. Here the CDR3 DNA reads TGTGCCATCGCCGCCGGGACTCTCTTCGGGTACAATGAGCAGTTCTTC.

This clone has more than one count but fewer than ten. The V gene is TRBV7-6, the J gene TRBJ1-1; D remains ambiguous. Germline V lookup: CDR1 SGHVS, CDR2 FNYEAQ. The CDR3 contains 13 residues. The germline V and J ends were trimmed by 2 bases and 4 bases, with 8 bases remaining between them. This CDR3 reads CASSLNEGTEAFF. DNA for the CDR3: TGTGCCAGCAGCTTAAATGAGGGCACTGAAGCTTTCTTT.

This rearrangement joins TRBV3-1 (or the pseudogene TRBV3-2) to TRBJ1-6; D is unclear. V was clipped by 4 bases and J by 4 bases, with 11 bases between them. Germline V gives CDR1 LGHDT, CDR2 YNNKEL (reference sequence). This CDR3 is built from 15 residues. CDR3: CASSLGPRYNSPLHF. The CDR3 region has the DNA TGTGCCAGCAGCCTAGGCCCTAGGTATAATTCACCCCTCCACTTT.